Each of the 14 T cell receptor beta chains below was sequenced from the same sample in a study of T cells in Graves' hyperthyroidism and ophthalmopathy. Amplification of TCR beta CDR3 regions was performed using RNA transcripts as template. HTBI primers were the set used in a first-round RT-PCR of the TCR CDR3. MiXCR, run by TCRdb on the multiplex PCR reads, gives a single entry per CDR3 protein. The data show 350,000 to 400,000 distinct CDR3 sequences, with about 18% seen just once and about 3.7% held by the top ten. The sample taken for sequencing was blood. These receptors were obtained from a young woman with Graves' hyperthyroidism.

This clonotype has just a few counts. The J gene is TRBJ2-7, the V gene TRBV5-1; 12 nucleotides line up with TRBD2. Losses at the gene ends were 4 bases for V and 7 bases for J; bases not matched to a gene: 6. Per the germline V gene, CDR1 is SGHRS and CDR2 is YFSETQ. CDR3 size: 14 residues. The CDR3 bases are TGCGCCAGCAGCCGACTAGCGGGGGCAGGGGAGCAGTACTTC. This encodes CASSRLAGAGEQYF.

The chain uses TRBV6-1 and TRBJ1-1, with 10 bases fitting TRBD1. The CDR3 contains 15 residues. V shed 8 bases, J shed 0 bases, and the junction held 6 bases outside the gene matches. Germline values: CDR1 MNHNS, CDR2 SASEGT. The CDR3 region is CASPRDRGMNTEAFF. CDR3 nucleotides: TGTGCCAGCCCCCGGGACAGGGGAATGAACACTGAAGCTTTCTTT.

The chain joins TRBV6-2 or TRBV6-3 to TRBJ2-7; unclear D gene. V gave up 2 bases and J gave up 4 bases, with 12 bases separating them. The CDR3 extends over 14 amino acids. The germline gives CDR1 MNHEY, CDR2 SVGEGT. CDR3 loop: CASSYEVGQYEQYF. The CDR3 coding sequence is TGTGCCAGCAGTTACGAAGTCGGTCAATACGAGCAGTACTTC.

This clonotype came up many times. The genes are TRBV7-2 and TRBJ1-5; D gene ambiguous. Looked up from germline, CDR1 is SGHTA and CDR2 is FQGNSA. The CDR3 totals 15 residues. Between the trimmed V and J ends, which lost 2 bases and 0 bases, there was a span of 8 bases. The CDR3 reads CASSLFGFSNQPQHF. The DNA for the CDR3 is TGTGCCAGCAGCTTATTTGGTTTTAGCAATCAGCCCCAGCATTTT.

On this clonotype: It may be a read error: a sequence one base away is much more abundant. The chain employs TRBV9 and TRBJ2-5; a possible D gene is TRBD1 (7 bases). CDR1 and CDR2 from the germline V gene are SGDLS and YYNGEE. The CDR3 spans 14 residues. Here the CDR3 reads CASSQGDVRETRYF. The DNA of the CDR3 is TGTGCCAGCAGCCAGGGGGACGTCCGGGAGACCCGGTACTTC.

This sequence joins TRBV24-1 and TRBJ1-1; TRBD1 matches at 8 bases. This CDR3 comprises 14 residues. J was trimmed by 7 bases and V by 6 bases; bases with no gene match: 9. Germline CDR1 KGHDR, CDR2 SFDVKD. The DNA of the CDR3 is TGTGCCACCAGTTTGGGGGGACAGGTGAATGAAGCTTTCTTT. It is translated as CATSLGGQVNEAFF.

This clonotype was recorded at least ten times. The chain links TRBV20-1 to TRBJ2-5; 8 bases are shared with TRBD2. CDR3 length: 14 residues. The germline V gene has CDR1 DFQATT and CDR2 SNEGSKA (reference sequence). V lost 2 bases, J lost 7 bases, and 9 bases stayed unmatched. The CDR3 DNA reads as TGCAGTGCTAGAAAAGGCGGGGGGTTTAGGACCCAGTACTTC. Residues: CSARKGGGFRTQYF.

This clonotype was observed at least ten times. This rearrangement joins TRBV6-5 to TRBJ2-7, with D perhaps TRBD1 (6 bases). Germline V gives CDR1 MNHEY, CDR2 SVGAGI. V was cut by 4 bases and J by 7 bases, with 11 bases left in between. The CDR3 has 12 amino acids. The CDR3, as DNA: TGTGCCAGCAGTTCAGGGGCGCTTGAGCAGTACTTC. Translating it yields CASSSGALEQYF.

The DNA of the CDR3 is TGTGCCAGTAGTGTTCCGGGGCTAGGGGCCAACGTCCTGACTTTC. The encoded protein is CASSVPGLGANVLTF. V is TRBV19 and J is TRBJ2-6, with D possibly being TRBD1 or TRBD2 (5 bases each). V was cut by 5 bases and J by 4 bases, with 12 bases left in between. The germline gives CDR1 LNHDA, CDR2 SQIVND (reference sequence). There are 15 residues in the CDR3.

This clonotype was recorded at least ten times. This chain joins TRBV5-1 and TRBJ1-1; 8 bases align to TRBD1. CDR3 length: 12 residues. CDR1 and CDR2 from the germline V gene are SGHRS and YFSETQ. Losses at the gene ends were 3 bases for V and 10 bases for J; bases not matched to a gene: 5. CDR3 sequence (DNA): TGCGCCAGCAGCTCCGACAGGGGACGAGCTTTCTTT. Its protein product is CASSSDRGRAFF.

This chain links TRBV10-1 with TRBJ2-7, with D perhaps given as TRBD1 or TRBD2 (6 bases each). CDR1 and CDR2 from the germline V gene are WNHNN and SYGVQD (reference sequence). Trimming removed 6 bases from V and 3 bases from J, with 12 bases in between. The CDR3 is made up of 13 amino acids. The CDR3 sequence: CASSSGGGYEQYF. Written as DNA, the CDR3 is TGCGCCAGCAGCTCAGGAGGGGGCTACGAGCAGTACTTC.

With respect to this clonotype: One junction end does not reproduce the germline sequence, and a read error may be involved. V and J are TRBV19 and TRBJ2-2; maybe TRBD2 (6 bases). The CDR3 length is 13 residues. Per germline, CDR1 LNHDA and CDR2 SQIVND (reference sequence). CDR3 sequence: CASKYKNTGGLFF. The CDR3 DNA is TGTGCCAGTAAATACAAAAACACCGGGGGGCTGTTTTTT.

This clonotype was seen at least ten times. The chain is built from TRBV6-5 and TRBJ1-5; perhaps TRBD1 as D (6 bases). Germline-derived CDR1 and CDR2 are MNHEY and SVGAGI. The CDR3 contains 15 residues. V was cut by 5 bases and J by 3 bases, with 14 bases left in between. In DNA form, the CDR3 reads TGTGCCAGCAGTACACAAGGGGGGGACAATCAGCCCCAGCATTTT. Residues: CASSTQGGDNQPQHF.

This clonotype has at least ten counts. CDR3: CSARDLAGLYEQYF. The CDR3 DNA reads TGCAGTGCTAGAGATCTAGCAGGTCTCTACGAGCAGTACTTC. The genes are TRBV20-1 and TRBJ2-7; TRBD2 might be the D (5 bases). Trimming left V 0 bases short and J 3 bases short, with 12 bases between. CDR3 length: 14 residues. From germline, CDR1 is DFQATT and CDR2 SNEGSKA (reference sequence).